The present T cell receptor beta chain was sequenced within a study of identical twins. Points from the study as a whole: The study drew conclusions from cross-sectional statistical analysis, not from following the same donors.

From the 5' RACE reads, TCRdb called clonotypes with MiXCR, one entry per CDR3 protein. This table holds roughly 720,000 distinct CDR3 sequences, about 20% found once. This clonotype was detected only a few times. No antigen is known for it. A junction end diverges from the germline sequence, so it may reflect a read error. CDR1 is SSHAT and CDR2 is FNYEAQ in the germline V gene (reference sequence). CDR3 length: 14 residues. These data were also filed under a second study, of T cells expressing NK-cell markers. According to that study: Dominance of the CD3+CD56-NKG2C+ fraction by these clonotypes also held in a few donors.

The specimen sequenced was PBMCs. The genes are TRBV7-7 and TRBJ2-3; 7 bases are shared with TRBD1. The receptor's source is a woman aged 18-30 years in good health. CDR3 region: CASSRTPRTGQQYF. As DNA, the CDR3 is TGTGCTAGCAGTCGGACTCCGAGGACAGGTCAGCAGTATTTT.